A single sample is the source of the 20 T cell receptor beta chains below, sequenced in a study of cytomegalovirus exposure and HLA in healthy donors. Researchers ran the PCR with 60 Vbeta and 13 Jbeta primers. Here immunoSEQ multiplex PCR was the method, and the copy in TCRdb shows in-frame clones only, minus some. Seen here are 200,000 to 250,000 clones, almost 85% observed once, and the top ten hold approximately 0.5%. The sequenced material came from PBMCs. The origin of the receptors is a woman in her forties in good health and CMV-seronegative.

V usage is TRBV7-2 and J usage is TRBJ2-3; 9 bases line up with TRBD2. The CDR3 is 17 amino acids. Germline V lookup: CDR1 SGHTA, CDR2 FQGNSA. V shed 5 bases and J 0 bases; nucleotides not matched to a gene: 9. The CDR3 sequence: CASSPSATSGSTDTQYF. The CDR3, as DNA: TGTGCCAGCAGCCCCTCTGCGACTAGCGGCAGCACAGATACGCAGTATTTT.

The chain couples TRBV6-6 to TRBJ1-1; a weak D match, TRBD1 (5 bases). Trimming cost V 5 bases and J 4 bases, with 14 bases left between them. Germline CDR1 and CDR2: MNHNY and SVGAGI (reference sequence). The CDR3 totals 14 residues. CDR3 sequence (DNA): TGTGCCAGCAGTCAGCAGGGCCCGAGCACTGAAGCTTTCTTT. Residues: CASSQQGPSTEAFF.

This sequence joins TRBV6-1 and TRBJ2-7, with D perhaps TRBD2 (5 bases). The ends were cut back, 2 bases at V and 0 bases at J, with 11 bases in the middle. The germline gives CDR1 MNHNS, CDR2 SASEGT. The CDR3 length is 15 residues. In DNA, the CDR3 is TGTGCCAGCAGTGAATGGGTCAGCGGCTCCTACGAGCAGTACTTC. Residues: CASSEWVSGSYEQYF.

The chain is built from TRBV25-1 and TRBJ2-1; TRBD1 matches 7 bases. The CDR3 is 15 residues long. Germline assignment: CDR1 MGHDK and CDR2 SYGVNS. V shed 6 bases, J shed 1 base, and the junction held 6 bases outside the gene matches. In DNA, the CDR3 is TGTGCCAGCAGCCCAGACAGGGCGTCCTACAATGAGCAGTTCTTC. Amino acids: CASSPDRASYNEQFF.

This chain links TRBV2 with TRBJ1-5; 7 bases match TRBD1. The CDR3 is made up of 13 amino acids. V dropped 4 bases and J dropped 5; count of bases not matched to a gene: 2. Germline values: CDR1 SNHLY, CDR2 FYNNEI. In nucleotides, the CDR3 is TGTGCCAGCAGTGGGACAGGCCATCAGCCCCAGCATTTT. Protein sequence: CASSGTGHQPQHF.

The chain carries TRBV7-2 and TRBJ1-2; 9 bases are a match to TRBD1. Germline trimming cut 5 bases from V and 7 bases from J; bases unmatched to any gene: 8. This CDR3 is 14 amino acids long. The germline V gene has CDR1 SGHTA and CDR2 FQGNSA. CDR3 DNA sequence: TGTGCCAGCAGCACTACAGGGGGACAGGGTGGCTACACCTTC. Translating gives CASSTTGGQGGYTF.

This clone appeared a few times. V usage is TRBV14 and J usage is TRBJ2-1; TRBD2 agrees at 9 bases. The CDR3 length is 21 residues. CDR1 SGHDN and CDR2 FVKESK come from the germline V gene. Trimming removed 1 base from V and 4 bases from J; junction bases left unmatched: 20. This CDR3 is CASSQGVKRGAYSINYNEQFF. The CDR3 DNA sequence: TGTGCCAGCAGCCAAGGAGTGAAGCGGGGGGCTTACTCGATAAATTACAATGAGCAGTTCTTC.

The chain links TRBV2 to TRBJ2-5; D uncertain. CDR1 SNHLY and CDR2 FYNNEI come from the germline V gene. The CDR3 sequence is 14 residues long. With 2 bases removed from V and 2 bases from J, the gap between germline ends came to 9 bases. CDR3 region: CASSERTEQETQYF. CDR3 nucleotide sequence: TGTGCCAGCAGTGAACGAACAGAGCAAGAGACCCAGTACTTC.

V and J are TRBV28 and TRBJ2-5; 10 bases agree with TRBD2. The germline gives CDR1 MDHEN, CDR2 SYDVKM. J lost 4 bases, V lost 6 bases, and 8 bases had no gene match. This CDR3 has 15 residues. This CDR3 reads CASSTRLAGLETQYF. CDR3 sequence (DNA): TGTGCCAGCAGCACCCGACTAGCGGGCCTAGAGACCCAGTACTTC.

The CDR3 region is CAWAEGARSQPQHF. CDR3 DNA: TGTGCCTGGGCCGAGGGGGCGCGGAGTCAGCCCCAGCATTTT. This chain joins TRBV30 and TRBJ1-5; 7 bases line up with TRBD1. This CDR3 contains 14 residues. CDR1 is GTSNPN, CDR2 SVGIG, per germline (reference sequence). The J segment lost 6 bases and the V segment lost 5 bases, leaving 10 bases of the junction unmatched.

This chain links TRBV5-4 with TRBJ2-7; 11 bases line up with TRBD2. Losses at the gene ends were 3 bases for V and 6 bases for J; bases not matched to a gene: 11. This CDR3 region has 16 residues. Germline CDR1 SGHNT, CDR2 YYREEE (reference sequence). The CDR3 region is CASSSIAGGRFGEQYF. CDR3 sequence (DNA): TGTGCCAGCAGCTCAATAGCGGGGGGGCGTTTTGGCGAGCAGTACTTC.

The chain recombines TRBV7-8 with TRBJ1-1; 9 nucleotides match TRBD1. The length of the CDR3 is 15 residues. Trimming at V came to 5 bases and at J to 1 base, leaving 5 bases not matched to a gene. CDR1 and CDR2 from the germline V gene are SGHVS and FQNEAQ. The CDR3 sequence: CASSPLTGGNTEAFF. CDR3 coding DNA: TGTGCCAGCAGCCCCCTGACAGGGGGGAACACTGAAGCTTTCTTT.

The chain has TRBV15 and TRBJ2-7, with D possibly TRBD2 on 6 matching bases. V dropped 1 base and J dropped 2 bases, with 9 bases sitting between them. Germline V gene lookup returns CDR1 LNHNV and CDR2 YYDKDF (reference sequence). CDR3 size: 14 residues. The CDR3 region is CATSRGGGTYEQYF. DNA of the CDR3: TGTGCCACCAGCAGAGGTGGGGGGACCTACGAGCAGTACTTC.

This clone was detected only once. The chain joins TRBV15 to TRBJ1-2; D is undetermined. The V gene's germline CDR1 is LNHNV and CDR2 YYDKDF (reference sequence). This CDR3 has 13 residues. Trimming shortened V by 0 bases and J by 8 bases, and 10 bases separated the two germline ends. The DNA of the CDR3 is TGTGCCACCAGCAGAGATCGCTATGAGGGCTACACCTTC. Amino acid sequence: CATSRDRYEGYTF.

CDR3 in DNA: TGTGCCTGGAGTGTAAGGGGCGCGTCTCAAGAGACCCAGTACTTC. Translating it yields CAWSVRGASQETQYF. The chain joins TRBV30 to TRBJ2-5, with D maybe TRBD1 (5 bases). Germline lookup yields CDR1 GTSNPN and CDR2 SVGIG (reference sequence). The CDR3 sequence is 15 residues long. The V end lost 0 bases, the J end lost 2 bases, and 13 bases lay between the germline ends.

The chain carries TRBV7-3 and TRBJ2-3; 7 nucleotides agree with TRBD2. This CDR3 comprises 17 residues. V lost 6 bases and J lost 0; bases outside the gene matches: 12. Germline loops: CDR1 SGHTA, CDR2 FQGTGA. In DNA, the CDR3 is TGTGCCAGCAGTCGTAGTCTAGCGGTCTCTAGCACAGATACGCAGTATTTT. The encoded protein is CASSRSLAVSSTDTQYF.

For this clone: This may stem from a read error, because a much larger clone lies one nucleotide away. Other DNA variants within this sample encode the same CDR3. The chain couples TRBV6-1 to TRBJ1-5; TRBD1 matches at 9 bases. Trimming cost V 0 bases and J 4 bases; bases outside gene matches: 1. CDR1 and CDR2 from the germline V gene are MNHNS and SASEGT. CDR3 length: 15 amino acids. CDR3 nucleotides: TGTGCCAGCAGTGAAGCGGGACAGGGTAATCAGCCCCAGCATTTT. Its protein is CASSEAGQGNQPQHF.

CDR3 region: CASSPEGSWQYF. The CDR3 coding sequence is TGTGCCAGCAGCCCGGAGGGGAGCTGGCAGTACTTC. V usage is TRBV7-9 and J usage is TRBJ2-7, with D possibly TRBD2 on 6 matching bases. Per germline, CDR1 SEHNR and CDR2 FQNEAQ (reference sequence). V shed 5 bases and J shed 9 bases, with 14 bases lying between them. This CDR3 region has 12 residues.

The rearrangement uses TRBV5-1 and TRBJ2-7, with 8 bases aligning to TRBD1. J gave up 2 bases and V 2 bases, and 6 bases lay outside the gene matches. The germline CDR1 and CDR2 sequences are SGHRS and YFSETQ. CDR3 length equals 15 residues. CDR3 in amino acids: CASSFGTGMTYEQYF. The CDR3 DNA reads as TGCGCCAGCAGCTTCGGGACAGGCATGACCTACGAGCAGTACTTC.

The rearrangement links TRBV19 to TRBJ2-4; maybe TRBD1 (6 bases). The CDR3 has 15 amino acids. The V end lost 4 bases, the J end lost 0 bases, and 10 bases lay between the germline ends. The V gene's germline CDR1 is LNHDA and CDR2 SQIVND (reference sequence). CDR3 nucleotides: TGTGCCAGTAGTAGGGGGCCACTAGCCAAAAACATTCAGTACTTC. It translates to CASSRGPLAKNIQYF. The variable domain in full, with the rest retrieved from reference TRBV19 and TRBJ2-4, is DGGITQSPKYLFRKEGQNVTLSCEQNLNHDAMYWYRQDPGQGLRLIYYSQIVNDFQKGDIAEGYSVSREKKESFPLTVTSAQKNPTAFYLCASSRGPLAKNIQYFGAGTRLSVL.